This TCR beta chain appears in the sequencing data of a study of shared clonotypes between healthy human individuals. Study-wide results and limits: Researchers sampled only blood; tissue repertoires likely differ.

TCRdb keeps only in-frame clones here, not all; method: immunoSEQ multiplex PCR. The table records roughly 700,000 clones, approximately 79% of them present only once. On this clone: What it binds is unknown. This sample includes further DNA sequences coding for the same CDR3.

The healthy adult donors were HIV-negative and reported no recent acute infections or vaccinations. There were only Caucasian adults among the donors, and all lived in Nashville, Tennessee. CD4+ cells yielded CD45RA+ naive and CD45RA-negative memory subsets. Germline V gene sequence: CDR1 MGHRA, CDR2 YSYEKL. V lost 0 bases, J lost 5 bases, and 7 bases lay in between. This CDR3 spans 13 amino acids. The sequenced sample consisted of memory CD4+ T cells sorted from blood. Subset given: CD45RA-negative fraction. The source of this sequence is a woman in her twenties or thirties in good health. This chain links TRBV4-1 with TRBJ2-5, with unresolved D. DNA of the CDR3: TGCGCCAGCAGCCAAGATTCTGTGGAGACCCAGTACTTC. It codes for CASSQDSVETQYF.